The 23 T cell receptor beta chains reported below all come from one sample, sequenced in a study of blood T cell repertoires in COVID-19. Clones were sequenced by immunoSEQ multiplex PCR, and TCRdb holds only the in-frame ones, with some missing. The data contain approximately 350,000 clones, 80% to 90% of them singletons. The source material was PBMCs or T cells enriched from blood (not recorded which). These receptors came from a man between 18 and 35 years old who had recovered from COVID-19.

The chain combines TRBV28 with TRBJ2-2, with 8 bases matching TRBD2. This CDR3 comprises 15 residues. The V gene's germline CDR1 is MDHEN and CDR2 SYDVKM. The ends lost 5 bases at V and 6 bases at J; junction bases unmatched: 8. The CDR3 nucleotides are TGTGCCAGCAGTGGGCTAGCGGGCTTTTCCGGGGAGCTGTTTTTT. This gives the protein CASSGLAGFSGELFF.

The chain carries TRBV27 and TRBJ2-7; 8 bases line up with TRBD2. V gave up 2 bases and J gave up 2 bases; unmatched junction bases: 2. This CDR3 region has 14 residues. The germline CDR1 and CDR2 sequences are MNHEY and SMNVEV (reference sequence). CDR3 sequence (DNA): TGTGCCAGCAGTTTAGCGGGGGGAACCTACGAGCAGTACTTC. Protein: CASSLAGGTYEQYF.

The chain links TRBV5-4 to TRBJ2-2, with TRBD2 identical over 8 bases. Germline trimming cut 2 bases from V and 8 bases from J; bases unmatched to any gene: 8. The CDR3 runs to 15 residues. Germline V gene data show CDR1 as SGHNT and CDR2 as YYREEE (reference sequence). CDR3 in amino acids: CASSFTGGLSGELFF. CDR3 coding DNA: TGTGCCAGCAGCTTCACGGGGGGGCTGTCAGGGGAGCTGTTTTTT.

The V call is TRBV24-1, the J call TRBJ1-4; no reliable D call. V was pared by 4 bases and J by 8 bases, with 13 bases between. Germline values: CDR1 KGHDR, CDR2 SFDVKD. The CDR3 length is 14 residues. In nucleotides, the CDR3 is TGTGCCACCAGTGAAGCGGGCCCGCGGGAAAAACTGTTTTTT. This codes for CATSEAGPREKLFF.

The chain couples TRBV18 to TRBJ2-1, with 13 bases fitting TRBD2. Germline assignment: CDR1 KGHSH and CDR2 LQKENI. V was clipped by 3 bases and J by 0 bases; unmatched bases: 2. CDR3 length: 17 amino acids. The DNA for the CDR3 is TGTGCCAGCTCACCCCGGACTAGCGGGAGCTCCTACAATGAGCAGTTCTTC. Translated: CASSPRTSGSSYNEQFF.

This clone was observed once. The chain links TRBV11-2 to TRBJ2-7; a possible D gene is TRBD2 (7 bases). Trimming stripped 0 bases from V and 1 base from J, with 13 bases between. CDR3 length equals 16 residues. Germline V gene data show CDR1 as SGHAT and CDR2 as FQNNGV. CDR3: CASSLDFGGASYEQYF. In DNA form, the CDR3 reads TGTGCCAGCAGCTTAGATTTTGGGGGGGCGTCCTACGAGCAGTACTTC.

The gene calls are TRBV28 and TRBJ2-1, with 10 bases identical to TRBD1. From germline, CDR1 is MDHEN and CDR2 SYDVKM. The CDR3 extends over 20 amino acids. V gave up 3 bases and J gave up 3 bases; unmatched junction bases: 17. The CDR3 DNA reads TGTGCCAGCAGTTTTATCGGACAGGGGGTTCTTGTGTCTTTCTACAATGAGCAGTTCTTC. Its translation: CASSFIGQGVLVSFYNEQFF.

CDR3 nucleotides: TGTGCCAGCAGCCCCCTTGGCGGGGGGGCGGCAGATACGCAGTATTTT. It yields the protein CASSPLGGGAADTQYF. The chain employs TRBV3-1 (or the pseudogene TRBV3-2) and TRBJ2-3; TRBD2 aligns across 9 bases. Germline V CDR1 and CDR2: LGHDT, YNNKEL (reference sequence). V trimming: 4 bases; J trimming: 4 bases; junction bases outside the gene matches: 9. The CDR3 is made up of 16 amino acids.

This clone was recorded once. The V gene is TRBV28, the J gene TRBJ1-4; D is possibly TRBD1 (6 bases). CDR1 and CDR2 (germline): MDHEN, SYDVKM. CDR3 size: 16 residues. V lost 6 bases, J lost 0 bases, and 14 bases lay in between. The CDR3 coding sequence is TGTGCCAGCAGCAGCCGGCAGGGGTCAACTAATGAAAAACTGTTTTTT. The encoded protein is CASSSRQGSTNEKLFF.

The chain carries TRBV29-1 and TRBJ2-3; 9 bases match TRBD2. The V gene end was trimmed by 4 bases and the J gene end by 7 bases; junction bases not matched to a gene: 12. CDR3 size: 15 residues. Germline CDR1 SQVTM, CDR2 ANQGSEA. The CDR3 is CSVASRREGSHTQYF. CDR3 in DNA: TGCAGCGTTGCGTCCAGGCGGGAGGGTTCTCATACGCAGTATTTT.

The rearrangement joins TRBV5-1 to TRBJ2-7, with D possibly matching TRBD2 (5 bases). The CDR3 has 14 residues. Germline V gene data show CDR1 as SGHRS and CDR2 as YFSETQ. Trimming took 0 bases from V and 2 from J, leaving 9 bases between them. The CDR3 spells CASSLADSTYEQYF. The CDR3 DNA is TGCGCCAGCAGCTTGGCGGACTCAACCTACGAGCAGTACTTC.

The chain links TRBV6-5 to TRBJ2-7; D may be TRBD2 (6 bases). This CDR3 comprises 15 residues. Germline CDR1 MNHEY, CDR2 SVGAGI. V lost 0 bases and J lost 2, with 11 bases in between. CDR3 DNA sequence: TGTGCCAGCAGTTACTCTAGCGGAGGGGCCTACGAGCAGTACTTC. Protein sequence: CASSYSSGGAYEQYF.

The chain uses TRBV2 and TRBJ1-2, with D possibly being TRBD1 (6 bases). Germline V gene sequence: CDR1 SNHLY, CDR2 FYNNEI. Trimming left V 7 bases short and J 7 bases short, with 13 bases between. The CDR3 runs to 12 residues. Here the CDR3 reads CASKQGLSGYTF. CDR3 nucleotide sequence: TGTGCCAGCAAACAGGGTTTAAGTGGCTACACCTTC.

V usage is TRBV7-3 and J usage is TRBJ1-1; tentatively, D is TRBD1 (6 bases). Germline assignment: CDR1 SGHTA and CDR2 FQGTGA. CDR3 size: 14 residues. The V and J ends lost 2 bases and 5 bases respectively, with 12 bases between them. Here the CDR3 reads CASSLGTGRTEAFF. In DNA, the CDR3 is TGTGCCAGCAGCTTAGGTACAGGGCGGACTGAAGCTTTCTTT.

This CDR3 reads CASSAGTVGYGYTF. For the CDR3, the DNA is TGTGCCAGCAGCGCCGGGACAGTGGGCTATGGCTACACCTTC. The chain is built from TRBV7-2 and TRBJ1-2, with 7 positions matching TRBD1. The CDR3 consists of 14 residues. The germline gives CDR1 SGHTA, CDR2 FQGNSA. V dropped 5 bases and J dropped 4; count of bases not matched to a gene: 7.

This rearrangement joins TRBV11-3 to TRBJ2-1, with 12 bases lining up with TRBD2. V gave up 6 bases and J gave up 10 bases; unmatched junction bases: 7. CDR3 size: 14 residues. Looked up from germline, CDR1 is SGHNT and CDR2 is YENEEA. The CDR3 is CASSPSGRAGEQFF. CDR3 sequence (DNA): TGTGCCAGCAGTCCTAGCGGGAGGGCCGGGGAGCAGTTCTTC.

The rearrangement joins TRBV4-2 to TRBJ1-4; 7 bases line up with TRBD1. Trimming cost V 1 base and J 6 bases; bases outside gene matches: 8. Germline CDR1 is LGHNA and CDR2 is YNFKEQ. This CDR3 region has 16 residues. CDR3 residues: CASSQGRGGLDEKLFF. The CDR3 DNA reads as TGTGCCAGCAGCCAAGGGAGAGGGGGCTTGGATGAAAAACTGTTTTTT.

The chain couples TRBV6-2 or TRBV6-3 to TRBJ1-6, with 7 positions matching TRBD1. Looked up from germline, CDR1 is MNHEY and CDR2 is SVGEGT. Trimming at V came to 6 bases and at J to 10 bases, leaving 9 bases not matched to a gene. The CDR3 runs 14 residues. The CDR3 spells CASSPADRFSPLHF. DNA of the CDR3: TGTGCCAGCAGCCCAGCGGACAGGTTCTCACCCCTCCACTTT.

The V gene is TRBV30, the J gene TRBJ2-7; maybe TRBD2 (5 bases). Trimming cost V 3 bases and J 7 bases, with 19 bases left between them. The CDR3 covers 14 residues. Germline V CDR1 and CDR2: GTSNPN, SVGIG (reference sequence). The CDR3: CAWRPLGPLGEQYF. In nucleotides, the CDR3 is TGTGCCTGGAGGCCACTAGGGCCCTTGGGGGAGCAGTACTTC.

The chain couples TRBV29-1 to TRBJ2-7; 9 nucleotides align to TRBD1. V lost 7 bases to trimming and J lost 5 bases; unmatched junction nucleotides: 9. The CDR3 spans 13 residues. CDR1 is SQVTM and CDR2 is ANQGSEA in the germline V gene. The CDR3: CSALTGGRDEQYF. The CDR3 DNA reads TGCAGCGCCCTGACAGGGGGAAGGGACGAGCAGTACTTC.

The rearrangement links TRBV25-1 to TRBJ2-1; 9 bases fit TRBD2. The CDR3 is made up of 15 amino acids. J lost 5 bases, V lost 2 bases, and 4 bases had no gene match. In germline, CDR1 is MGHDK, CDR2 SYGVNS. The DNA for the CDR3 is TGTGCCAGCAGTGAAAGCGGGAGGAGGGACAATGAGCAGTTCTTC. It is translated as CASSESGRRDNEQFF.

The chain couples TRBV2 to TRBJ2-3; 7 bases map to TRBD1. The V gene's germline CDR1 is SNHLY and CDR2 FYNNEI. The length of the CDR3 is 13 residues. With V trimmed by 9 bases and J by 0 bases, 3 bases remained unmatched. The chain's CDR3 is CARRDSSTDTQYF. The CDR3, as DNA: TGTGCCAGACGGGACAGTAGCACAGATACGCAGTATTTT.

This clone was seen only once. The rearrangement uses TRBV2 and TRBJ1-5; 9 bases fit TRBD1. The CDR3 runs to 13 residues. Germline V gives CDR1 SNHLY, CDR2 FYNNEI. V shed 10 bases, J shed 6 bases, and the junction held 7 bases outside the gene matches. The CDR3 loop is CATSGTGLQPQHF. CDR3 nucleotide sequence: TGTGCCACGTCCGGGACAGGGCTTCAGCCCCAGCATTTT.